The 13 T cell receptor beta chains reported below all come from one sample, sequenced in a study of blood T cell repertoires in COVID-19. Sequenced by immunoSEQ multiplex PCR; TCRdb stores in-frame clones only, minus some. Of approximately 250,000 clones in the sample, 84% were seen once. Sequences were obtained from peripheral blood. The origin of the receptors is a middle-aged woman who had recovered from COVID-19.

The chain carries TRBV6-2 or TRBV6-3 and TRBJ2-7; 8 bases match TRBD2. Trimming cost V 1 base and J 0 bases; bases outside gene matches: 2. Germline V lookup: CDR1 MNHEY, CDR2 SVGEGT. This CDR3 has 15 amino acids. CDR3 sequence: CASSYLAGPSYEQYF. In DNA form, the CDR3 reads TGTGCCAGCAGTTACTTAGCGGGGCCCTCCTACGAGCAGTACTTC.

This clone was seen a few times. The CDR3 coding sequence is TGTGCCACCAGTTGGGCAGGGGGCGATGGCTACACCTTC. Protein: CATSWAGGDGYTF. J is TRBJ1-2 and V is TRBV24-1, with 8 bases matching TRBD1. The CDR3 extends over 13 amino acids. Germline assignment: CDR1 KGHDR and CDR2 SFDVKD. Trimming removed 6 bases from V and 6 bases from J; junction bases left unmatched: 5.

The rearrangement uses TRBV3-1 (or the pseudogene TRBV3-2) and TRBJ1-2; possible D gene TRBD1, 5 bases. The CDR3 spans 15 residues. Trimming pared 5 bases from V and 0 bases from J, leaving 13 bases between. The germline CDR1 and CDR2 sequences are LGHDT and YNNKEL (reference sequence). This CDR3 reads CASSRDRQANYGYTF. CDR3 bases: TGTGCCAGCAGCAGAGACAGACAAGCTAACTATGGCTACACCTTC.

This clone has just one count. The chain uses TRBV10-3 and TRBJ1-2; 8 nucleotides line up with TRBD1. There are 17 residues in the CDR3. Trimming at V came to 0 bases and at J to 7 bases, leaving 13 bases not matched to a gene. Germline assignment: CDR1 ENHRY and CDR2 SYGVKD. The CDR3 region has the DNA TGTGCCATCAGTGAGTCCCGGGTAAAGGACAGGGTGGCTGGCTACACCTTC. This translates into CAISESRVKDRVAGYTF.

Only one count was recorded for this clone. This chain connects TRBV11-2 to TRBJ2-3; D is unresolved. Germline values: CDR1 SGHAT, CDR2 FQNNGV. The CDR3 spans 14 residues. Trimming took off 2 bases at V and 3 bases at J, with 9 bases between the two ends. The DNA of the CDR3 is TGTGCCAGCAGCTTAAGTCTGCGGACAGATACGCAGTATTTT. This codes for CASSLSLRTDTQYF. The full variable domain, completed using reference TRBV11-2 and TRBJ2-3, is EAGVAQSPRYKIIEKRQSVAFWCNPISGHATLYWYQQILGQGPKLLIQFQNNGVVDDSQLPKDRFSAERLKGVDSTLKIQPAKLEDSAVYLCASSLSLRTDTQYFGPGTRLTVL.

As to this clone: One end of the junction fails to match germline, which may point to a read error. This sequence joins TRBV7-2 and TRBJ2-3; 8 bases map to TRBD2. CDR3 length: 14 amino acids. Germline loops: CDR1 SGHTA, CDR2 FQGNSA. CDR3: CASSIAGPAFPQYF. CDR3 nucleotides: TGTGCCAGCAGCATAGCGGGGCCCGCTTTTCCGCAGTATTTT.

The chain carries TRBV10-3 and TRBJ1-1; 7 bases align to TRBD1. The V gene's germline CDR1 is ENHRY and CDR2 SYGVKD. CDR3 size: 15 residues. Trimming at V came to 0 bases and at J to 7 bases, leaving 8 bases not matched to a gene. The CDR3 nucleotides read TGTGCCATCAGTGAGTCGACAGGGAACGGGAATGAAGCTTTCTTT. Encoded protein: CAISESTGNGNEAFF.

This chain uses TRBV11-3 with TRBJ2-7; D is possibly TRBD1 (8 bases). Germline V gives CDR1 SGHNT, CDR2 YENEEA. The ends were cut back, 5 bases at V and 6 bases at J, with 20 bases in the middle. The CDR3 covers 15 residues. The CDR3 nucleotides read TGTGCCAGCAGCGGGGCGGGGGCAGGGGGCGCCGAGCAGTACTTC. Its protein product is CASSGAGAGGAEQYF.

The J gene is TRBJ2-7, the V gene TRBV28, with 7 bases fitting TRBD2. Germline CDR1 reads MDHEN; CDR2 reads SYDVKM. After removal of 2 bases from V and 1 base from J, the junction contained 14 bases not matched to a gene. The CDR3 has 18 amino acids. CDR3 amino acids: CASSLQGMWGGPSYEQYF. Written as DNA, the CDR3 is TGTGCCAGCAGTTTACAGGGCATGTGGGGGGGTCCTTCCTACGAGCAGTACTTC.

The chain joins TRBV2 to TRBJ2-7, with D possibly matching TRBD1 (6 bases). This CDR3 is 16 amino acids long. CDR1 is SNHLY and CDR2 is FYNNEI in the germline V gene. V shed 5 bases and J shed 2 bases, with 19 bases lying between them. The DNA of the CDR3 is TGTGCCAGCAGTCAGGGACATAGTGGATCCCCCTACGAGCAGTACTTC. This sequence encodes CASSQGHSGSPYEQYF.

This rearrangement joins TRBV6-5 to TRBJ2-1; 7 bases match TRBD2. Looked up from germline, CDR1 is MNHEY and CDR2 is SVGAGI. There are 15 residues in the CDR3. With 6 bases clipped from V and 1 base from J, the junction kept 6 bases outside the gene matches. The CDR3 reads CASRLSGQSYNEQFF. The CDR3 DNA follows: TGTGCCAGCAGGCTTAGCGGGCAGTCCTACAATGAGCAGTTCTTC.

The chain uses TRBV19 and TRBJ1-2; possibly TRBD1 for D (6 bases). This CDR3 has 14 residues. CDR1 is LNHDA and CDR2 is SQIVND in the germline V gene (reference sequence). V was trimmed by 9 bases and J by 2 bases, leaving 16 bases between them. CDR3 nucleotides: TGTGCCAGCGCGTGGGACGGACAGAACTATGGCTACACCTTC. It is translated as CASAWDGQNYGYTF.

The CDR3 here is CASNTGRNTEAFF. The CDR3 coding sequence is TGTGCCAGCAATACCGGGAGGAACACTGAAGCTTTCTTT. J is TRBJ1-1 and V is TRBV6-5; D remains ambiguous. The CDR3 runs to 13 residues. Germline loops: CDR1 MNHEY, CDR2 SVGAGI. The germline V and J ends were trimmed by 7 bases and 1 base, with 10 bases remaining between them.